The source of this T cell receptor (beta chain) is a study of blood T cell repertoires in COVID-19. Study-level information: The origin of the acute and convalescent COVID-19 samples was the United States, Italy and Spain. Nucleic acid was either cDNA or gDNA, and it came from T cells, B-cell-depleted T cells, or PBMCs.

In the authors' methods: From reference gene primer amplification, estimates of nucleated cell counts were derived. Produced via immunoSEQ multiplex PCR; TCRdb's table is partial and in-frame only. The V and J calls and clone size are taken from that table; D and trimming were inferred from the DNA. The sample includes 100,000 to 150,000 clones, about 80% of them seen just once. Trimming pared 2 bases from V and 5 bases from J, leaving 7 bases between. Germline lookup yields CDR1 KGHSH and CDR2 LQKENI. This CDR3 region has 12 residues. The sequencing input was peripheral blood. The sequence came from a woman in her forties or fifties with acute or convalescent COVID-19. The genes are TRBV18 and TRBJ2-7, with D perhaps TRBD1 (5 bases). CDR3 bases: TGTGCCAGCTCACCATTAGGGGACGAGCAGTACTTC. Its translation: CASSPLGDEQYF.